One TCR beta chain is described in this entry. This record belongs to a study of human T cells and chemical hapten exposure. Turning to the study itself: Sensitization involved placing 2% DPC onto a 2 cm by 2 cm region of upper inner arm skin.

The CDR3 runs to 15 residues. The sample's time point: patch test 1, 2 weeks after DPC sensitization. Indicated treatment: therapeutic diphenylcyclopropenone sensitization with weekly scalp DPC. Those who donated were patients with alopecia, 18 to 70 years of age, and suitable for DPC. TCRdb reprocessed the RACE reads via MiXCR and lists one record per CDR3 protein. The table records just under 350,000 distinct CDR3 sequences, approximately 6.9% of them present only once. This receptor was identified in a woman aged 18 to 35 with alopecia areata. Some clones in this sample may be carry-over from other donors' samples. The chain combines TRBV21-1 with TRBJ1-4. TRBV21-1 is listed as a pseudogene. The source material was whole blood, sampled in connection with sensitization to the hapten diphenylcyclopropenone (DPC). CDR3 amino acids: CASSKEASKVEKLFF. In DNA form, the CDR3 reads TGTGCCAGCAGCAAAGAGGCGTCTAAGGTTGAAAAACTGTTTTTT.